This entry lists 23 T cell receptor beta chains sequenced from one sample in a study of T cells in Graves' hyperthyroidism and ophthalmopathy. Amplification yielded TCR beta CDR3 regions, with RNA transcripts as the source. First-round RT-PCR of the TCR CDR3 relied on the HTBI primer set. TCRdb re-called the multiplex PCR reads with MiXCR, one entry per CDR3 protein. Found here are hundreds of thousands of distinct CDR3 sequences, roughly 14% of them singletons; the top ten hold less than 15%. The sequenced sample consisted of blood. The receptors were sampled from a man aged 18 to 29 with Graves' ophthalmopathy.

The genes are TRBV7-6 and TRBJ2-1; 8 positions agree with TRBD2. CDR1 SGHVS and CDR2 FNYEAQ come from the germline V gene. The V gene end was trimmed by 5 bases and the J gene end by 3 bases; junction bases not matched to a gene: 9. The CDR3 spans 16 residues. CDR3 nucleotide sequence: TGTGCCAGCAGCCAATATACCAGCGGGAGCTACAATGAGCAGTTCTTC. Amino acid sequence: CASSQYTSGSYNEQFF.

This clonotype was recorded a few times. The V call is TRBV6-1, the J call TRBJ1-4; D unclear. The ends were cut back, 10 bases at V and 3 bases at J, with 9 bases in the middle. Germline assignment: CDR1 MNHNS and CDR2 SASEGT. The CDR3 covers 12 residues. The CDR3 DNA is TGTGCCACGAGCACCCCTAATGAAAAACTGTTTTTT. Its translation: CATSTPNEKLFF.

V and J are TRBV18 and TRBJ2-2; D may correspond to TRBD1 or TRBD2 (5 bases each). Trimming left V 3 bases short and J 4 bases short, with 12 bases between. Looked up from germline, CDR1 is KGHSH and CDR2 is LQKENI. The CDR3 spans 15 residues. The CDR3 spells CASSPGWGRTGELFF. The CDR3 bases are TGTGCCAGCTCACCCGGATGGGGACGCACCGGGGAGCTGTTTTTT.

This clonotype showed up many times. The V and J genes are TRBV7-2 and TRBJ2-2; D gene ambiguous. V was trimmed by 5 bases and J by 3 bases, leaving 7 bases between them. The germline CDR1 and CDR2 sequences are SGHTA and FQGNSA. There are 13 residues in the CDR3. The CDR3 here is CASSPYYTGELFF. CDR3 coding DNA: TGTGCCAGCAGCCCCTACTACACCGGGGAGCTGTTTTTT.

This clonotype was observed at least ten times. This chain connects TRBV7-2 to TRBJ2-1; D possibly uses TRBD1 or TRBD2 (6 bases each). The CDR3 extends over 17 amino acids. Germline V gene data show CDR1 as SGHTA and CDR2 as FQGNSA. The ends were cut back, 1 base at V and 6 bases at J, with 19 bases in the middle. CDR3 loop: CASSLGLLPRGLNEQFF. The CDR3 nucleotides read TGTGCCAGCAGCTTAGGGCTTCTCCCACGGGGGCTCAATGAGCAGTTCTTC.

This clonotype has at least ten counts. The chain links TRBV5-1 to TRBJ2-7; D tentatively reads TRBD1 or TRBD2 (6 bases each). The V end was cut by 4 bases, the J end by 4 bases, with 18 bases between. The germline V gene encodes CDR1 SGHRS and CDR2 YFSETQ. The CDR3 runs 15 residues. The CDR3 loop reads CASSVGIGGIYEQYF. In DNA, the CDR3 is TGCGCCAGCAGCGTTGGCATAGGGGGGATATACGAGCAGTACTTC.

This clonotype was observed a few times. The gene calls are TRBV2 and TRBJ1-3, with 8 positions matching TRBD1. Germline CDR1 reads SNHLY; CDR2 reads FYNNEI. J lost 4 bases, V lost 5 bases, and 13 bases had no gene match. This CDR3 has 17 residues. DNA of the CDR3: TGTGCCAGCAGTACCATTCTGACAGGGGCCGACGGAAACACCATATATTTT. It specifies CASSTILTGADGNTIYF.

This clonotype was seen ten or more times. The gene calls are TRBV7-3 and TRBJ2-3, with TRBD2 matching 8 bases. The CDR3 sequence is 18 residues long. J lost 0 bases, V lost 5 bases, and 13 bases had no gene match. The germline V gene encodes CDR1 SGHTA and CDR2 FQGTGA. This CDR3 reads CASSPFGTSGTSTDTQYF. DNA of the CDR3: TGTGCCAGCAGCCCCTTCGGAACTAGCGGAACTAGCACAGATACGCAGTATTTT.

Only a few counts were recorded for this clonotype. The chain uses TRBV12-3 or TRBV12-4 and TRBJ2-7; D perhaps matches TRBD2 (6 bases). The CDR3 spans 15 residues. Trimming stripped 3 bases from V and 2 bases from J, with 14 bases between. The CDR3 loop is CASSFAGGTTYEQYF. In DNA form, the CDR3 reads TGTGCCAGCAGTTTCGCCGGGGGAACGACCTACGAGCAGTACTTC.

The V call is TRBV5-5, the J call TRBJ2-7; 7 bases map to TRBD1. There are 16 residues in the CDR3. The junction had 12 bases not matched to a gene; V was cut back by 0 bases and J by 6 bases. The germline CDR1 and CDR2 sequences are SGHKS and YYEKEE (reference sequence). This CDR3 reads CASSLDRQGVGLEQYF. The CDR3 nucleotides are TGTGCCAGCAGCTTGGACCGACAGGGTGTTGGTCTCGAGCAGTACTTC.

The chain employs TRBV15 and TRBJ2-1; the D gene is possibly TRBD2 (5 bases). The CDR3 is 14 residues long. The V end lost 6 bases, the J end lost 9 bases, and 18 bases lay between the germline ends. The germline V gene encodes CDR1 LNHNV and CDR2 YYDKDF (reference sequence). CDR3 residues: CATRAVEILGEQFF. The CDR3 nucleotides read TGTGCCACCAGAGCGGTGGAGATTTTGGGTGAGCAGTTCTTC.

Ten or more counts support this clonotype. This CDR3 reads CASKNYGYTF. The CDR3 nucleotides are TGTGCCAGCAAAAACTATGGCTACACCTTC. V usage is TRBV2 and J usage is TRBJ1-2; D gene uncertain. Trimming took 7 bases from V and 2 from J, leaving 2 bases between them. In germline, CDR1 is SNHLY, CDR2 FYNNEI. The CDR3 length is 10 residues.

This clonotype occurred a few times. V is TRBV7-9 and J is TRBJ2-5; 12 bases line up with TRBD1. In germline, CDR1 is SEHNR, CDR2 FQNEAQ (reference sequence). The CDR3 sequence is 18 residues long. Losses at the gene ends were 5 bases for V and 5 bases for J; bases not matched to a gene: 15. The CDR3 loop is CASSPKGGQGALAETQYF. CDR3 coding DNA: TGTGCCAGCAGCCCAAAGGGGGGACAGGGGGCGCTTGCGGAGACCCAGTACTTC.

V gene TRBV4-1 combines with J gene TRBJ1-5; no definite D call. Looked up from germline, CDR1 is MGHRA and CDR2 is YSYEKL. CDR3 length equals 16 residues. The V end was cut by 1 base, the J end by 2 bases, with 12 bases between. CDR3 region: CASSQATGMGNQPQHF. The CDR3 coding sequence is TGCGCCAGCAGCCAAGCAACGGGGATGGGCAATCAGCCCCAGCATTTT.

This clonotype was recorded at least ten times. This rearrangement joins TRBV7-8 to TRBJ2-2, with 7 bases identical to TRBD1. The CDR3 totals 15 residues. With 5 bases clipped from V and 4 bases from J, the junction kept 7 bases outside the gene matches. Germline assignment: CDR1 SGHVS and CDR2 FQNEAQ. This CDR3 is CASSHATGATGELFF. The CDR3 nucleotides are TGTGCCAGCAGCCACGCAACAGGGGCCACCGGGGAGCTGTTTTTT.

This sequence joins TRBV19 and TRBJ2-7, with TRBD2 matching 9 bases. The V gene end was trimmed by 7 bases and the J gene end by 5 bases; junction bases not matched to a gene: 6. Germline V lookup: CDR1 LNHDA, CDR2 SQIVND (reference sequence). This CDR3 is built from 13 residues. The CDR3 protein is CASMGRLADEQYF. The CDR3 bases are TGTGCCAGTATGGGGAGACTAGCGGACGAGCAGTACTTC.

The table lists this clonotype with many counts. This CDR3 reads CASSLRDALETQYF. Here the CDR3 DNA reads TGTGCCAGCAGTTTACGGGACGCCCTCGAGACGCAGTATTTT. This chain joins TRBV27 and TRBJ2-3; D possibly matches TRBD1 or TRBD2 (5 bases each). CDR1 and CDR2 (germline): MNHEY, SMNVEV (reference sequence). The CDR3 is 14 residues long. The germline V and J ends were trimmed by 2 bases and 9 bases, with 15 bases remaining between them.

This clonotype was observed at least ten times. The chain has TRBV3-1 and TRBJ2-1, with D possibly matching TRBD2 (6 bases). The germline V gene has CDR1 LGHDT and CDR2 YNNKEL (reference sequence). CDR3 length equals 16 residues. V was trimmed by 0 bases and J by 0 bases, leaving 9 bases between them. Here the CDR3 DNA reads TGTGCCAGCAGCCAAGATCGAGCGGGCTCCTACAATGAGCAGTTCTTC. It translates to CASSQDRAGSYNEQFF.

The sample holds a few counts of this clonotype. One end of the junction varies from germline; a read error may be responsible. DNA of the CDR3: TGTGCCGGCAGCTTGGCGCAAGAGACCCAGTACTTC. Translating it yields CAGSLAQETQYF. The chain links TRBV11-1 to TRBJ2-5; unclear D gene. Per germline, CDR1 SGHAT and CDR2 FQDESV (reference sequence). This CDR3 contains 12 residues. The full variable domain, in which reference TRBV11-1 and TRBJ2-5 provide the parts outside the CDR3, is EAEVAQSPRYKITEKSQAVAFWCDPISGHATLYWYRQILGQGPELLVQFQDESVVDDSQLPKDRFSAERLKGVDSTLKIQPAELGDSAMYLCAGSLAQETQYFGPGTRLLVL.

The chain uses TRBV10-1 and TRBJ2-5; tentative D call: TRBD1 (6 bases). CDR3 length equals 15 residues. V was cut by 6 bases and J by 2 bases, with 16 bases left in between. Germline CDR1 reads WNHNN; CDR2 reads SYGVQD (reference sequence). CDR3 amino acids: CASSPTQGIQETQYF. CDR3 DNA sequence: TGCGCCAGCAGCCCAACACAGGGCATTCAAGAGACCCAGTACTTC.

CDR3 loop: CASSGGASNYGYTF. The CDR3 DNA reads TGTGCCAGCAGTGGGGGGGCGTCGAACTATGGCTACACCTTC. The V and J genes are TRBV6-1 and TRBJ1-2; maybe TRBD1 (6 bases). Per germline, CDR1 MNHNS and CDR2 SASEGT. The CDR3 has 14 residues. V lost 4 bases and J lost 2, with 11 bases in between.

Turning to this clonotype: The conserved phenylalanine or tryptophan normally closing the CDR3 is absent here, so this likely arose from a read error. No DNA is shown, since the ends of the CDR3 on it are uncertain; the CDR3 is the one TCRdb lists. The chain joins TRBV20-1 to TRBJ1-1. CDR1 is DFQATT, CDR2 SNEGSKA, per germline (reference sequence). The CDR3 numbers 13 amino acids, ends counted. CDR3 amino acids: CSASPIGNTEAFL.

The sample holds many counts of this clonotype. The chain links TRBV7-8 to TRBJ2-7, with D perhaps assigned TRBD1 or TRBD2 (5 bases each). Per germline, CDR1 SGHVS and CDR2 FQNEAQ. V was shortened by 4 bases and J by 1 base, with 17 bases between the two germline ends. The CDR3 totals 16 residues. CDR3 DNA: TGTGCCAGCAGCTCCCCGGGACCGAGAACTTCCTACGAGCAGTACTTC. Translated: CASSSPGPRTSYEQYF.